This TCR beta chain appears in the sequencing data of a study of blood T cell repertoires in COVID-19. Background on the study: Whether acute or convalescent, the COVID-19 samples came from the United States, Italy and Spain.

This clone appeared once. Per the authors' pipeline: Reference gene primers were amplified, and this amplification served to estimate nucleated cell counts. The data were produced by immunoSEQ multiplex PCR, yet TCRdb's version contains in-frame clones alone and is incomplete. V and J calls and clone size are copied from that table; D and trimming were computed from the DNA. The repertoire holds about 160,000 clones, with around three quarters as singletons. Germline CDR1 SEHNR, CDR2 FQNEAQ (reference sequence). V was clipped by 0 bases and J by 7 bases; unmatched bases: 9. This CDR3 spans 15 amino acids.

This clonotype was obtained from a man in his fifties or sixties with acute or convalescent COVID-19. The chain carries TRBV7-9 and TRBJ2-7, with 7 bases aligning to TRBD1. Sample: peripheral blood. The CDR3 DNA reads TGTGCCAGCAGCTTAGCCAGGGGGAATACGTTGGAGCAGTACTTC. This encodes CASSLARGNTLEQYF.